Sequencing of this T cell receptor beta chain was carried out in a study of PD-1 blockade in classical Hodgkin lymphoma. Whole-study results and caveats: Baseline TCR diversity was reportedly lower in newly diagnosed patients than in healthy donors. It was reported as lower still in relapsed/refractory patients. It was among complete responders that baseline diversity resembled that of newly diagnosed patients. Factors driving the repertoire differences, possibly disease activity or prior therapy, remain undefined.

Germline V gene data show CDR1 as SGHNT and CDR2 as YYREEE (reference sequence). The CDR3 contains 16 residues. The ends were cut back, 0 bases at V and 3 bases at J, with 10 bases in the middle. Indicated time point: cycle 4 day 1 (C4D1), after five to seven weeks of nivolumab. Each patient's relapse followed autologous stem cell transplantation, and brentuximab vedotin exposure varied. Reported best responses ranged across complete response, partial response or progressive disease. Generated by immunoSEQ multiplex PCR, the TCRdb table keeps only in-frame clones and is missing some. This table holds fewer than 55,000 clones, roughly three quarters found once. About this clone itself: Antigen specificity is unknown.

The sequencing used peripheral blood mononuclear cells (PBMCs), collected before the fourth cycle of nivolumab. The chain links TRBV5-4 to TRBJ2-6, with D perhaps assigned TRBD1 or TRBD2 (6 bases each). The receptor's source is a human donor with classical Hodgkin lymphoma. The CDR3 protein is CASSLGGANGANVLTF. The CDR3 nucleotides are TGTGCCAGCAGCTTGGGGGGGGCAAATGGGGCCAACGTCCTGACTTTC. The full variable domain, in which reference TRBV5-4 and TRBJ2-6 provide the parts outside the CDR3, is ETGVTQSPTHLIKTRGQQVTLRCSSQSGHNTVSWYQQALGQGPQFIFQYYREEENGRGNFPPRFSGLQFPNYSSELNVNALELDDSALYLCASSLGGANGANVLTFGAGSRLTVL.